This T cell receptor beta chain was obtained from a study of glioma-infiltrating T cells after dendritic cell vaccination. Study in general: Glioblastoma patients came from Phase I and II dendritic cell vaccination trials. Dendritic cells derived from monocytes and pulsed with autologous tumor lysate formed the vaccine. Treatment, given 2003 to 2012, was autologous tumor lysate-pulsed dendritic cell vaccination.

The repertoire was sequenced with immunoSEQ multiplex PCR; TCRdb's copy has only in-frame clones and lacks some. This sample has about 73,000 clones, with roughly 80% found just once. This clone was detected a few times. The CDR3 contains 14 residues. Germline-derived CDR1 and CDR2 are SGHNT and YYREEE (reference sequence). V lost 3 bases to trimming and J lost 0 bases; unmatched junction nucleotides: 3. PBMC were collected before vaccination, two weeks after the third vaccination, and at progression. This clonotype originated in a human donor with glioblastoma. The chain uses TRBV5-4 and TRBJ2-7; 7 nucleotides line up with TRBD2. This material consisted of blood, taken before dendritic cell vaccination. CDR3 sequence (DNA): TGTGCCAGCAGCTCCCGGACTAGCTCCTACGAGCAGTACGTC. Translation gives CASSSRTSSYEQYV.